Below are 32 T cell receptor beta chains sequenced from a single sample in a study of blood T cell repertoires in COVID-19. Generated by immunoSEQ multiplex PCR, the TCRdb table keeps only in-frame clones and is missing some. The sample has approximately 330,000 clones, around 90% seen once. The specimen sequenced was peripheral blood. Receptors were obtained from a man under 40 with COVID-19, enrolled during active disease.

V and J are TRBV5-4 and TRBJ2-5; tentative D call: TRBD1 (6 bases). The CDR3 consists of 15 residues. Trimming left V 3 bases short and J 0 bases short, with 12 bases between. Germline CDR1 is SGHNT and CDR2 is YYREEE (reference sequence). The DNA of the CDR3 is TGTGCCAGCAGCTATAATCAGGGGTACCAAGAGACCCAGTACTTC. It codes for CASSYNQGYQETQYF.

The CDR3 region is CASSFLRGGLADTQYF. Here the CDR3 DNA reads TGTGCCAGCAGCTTTTTGCGGGGGGGCCTAGCAGATACGCAGTATTTT. The rearrangement uses TRBV5-4 and TRBJ2-3; 9 bases map to TRBD2. The germline V gene encodes CDR1 SGHNT and CDR2 YYREEE (reference sequence). Germline trimming cut 2 bases from V and 4 bases from J; bases unmatched to any gene: 8. The CDR3 length is 16 residues.

The V call is TRBV18, the J call TRBJ1-5; D is perhaps TRBD1 (5 bases). The CDR3 sequence is 15 residues long. CDR1 is KGHSH, CDR2 LQKENI, per germline. Trimming pared 4 bases from V and 6 bases from J, leaving 16 bases between. The DNA for the CDR3 is TGTGCCAGCTCACTCCTCGGGGGGGAAGGTCAGCCCCAGCATTTT. Amino acids: CASSLLGGEGQPQHF.

V is TRBV28 and J is TRBJ1-3; TRBD1 matches at 8 bases. From germline, CDR1 is MDHEN and CDR2 SYDVKM. With V trimmed by 2 bases and J by 4 bases, 4 bases remained unmatched. The CDR3 consists of 15 residues. This CDR3 reads CASSLPGTGGNTIYF. The CDR3 DNA reads as TGTGCCAGCAGTTTACCCGGGACAGGAGGAAACACCATATATTTT.

The V call is TRBV19, the J call TRBJ1-5, with a weak D call TRBD1 (6 bases). This CDR3 region has 15 residues. CDR1 is LNHDA, CDR2 SQIVND, per germline (reference sequence). With 3 bases removed from V and 1 base from J, the gap between germline ends came to 10 bases. The CDR3, as DNA: TGTGCCAGTAGTATTACAGGGTTGAGCAATCAGCCCCAGCATTTT. Translation gives CASSITGLSNQPQHF.

The chain recombines TRBV6-6 with TRBJ2-7, with TRBD1 identical over 11 bases. V shed 5 bases and J 4 bases; nucleotides not matched to a gene: 7. The CDR3 length is 15 residues. Germline values: CDR1 MNHNY, CDR2 SVGAGI (reference sequence). The CDR3 region has the DNA TGTGCCAGCAGTGGGGGACAGGGGGTTAGGTACGAGCAGTACTTC. Translation gives CASSGGQGVRYEQYF.

This chain uses TRBV2 with TRBJ2-3; maybe TRBD2 (5 bases). V was trimmed by 6 bases and J by 2 bases, leaving 24 bases between them. CDR1 SNHLY and CDR2 FYNNEI come from the germline V gene. This CDR3 comprises 18 residues. CDR3 residues: CASRGRQTSGGTTDTQYF. The CDR3 DNA reads as TGTGCCAGCAGAGGACGCCAGACCAGCGGCGGCACCACAGATACGCAGTATTTT.

The J gene is TRBJ1-4, the V gene TRBV7-2, with D possibly TRBD1 on 6 matching bases. The germline CDR1 and CDR2 sequences are SGHTA and FQGNSA. Trimming pared 7 bases from V and 0 bases from J, leaving 15 bases between. The CDR3 totals 16 residues. The CDR3 is CASTWAGTPTNEKLFF. In DNA form, the CDR3 reads TGTGCCAGCACCTGGGCTGGGACACCAACTAATGAAAAACTGTTTTTT.

This chain joins TRBV7-3 and TRBJ2-1, with D possibly being TRBD2 (5 bases). Trimming pared 5 bases from V and 4 bases from J, leaving 12 bases between. The germline gives CDR1 SGHTA, CDR2 FQGTGA. The CDR3 runs to 14 residues. The CDR3 protein is CASSPGKEYNEQFF. The CDR3 region has the DNA TGTGCCAGCAGCCCCGGGAAAGAATACAATGAGCAGTTCTTC.

A single count supports this clone. This chain joins TRBV19 and TRBJ1-2; D is unresolved. The CDR3 totals 14 residues. With 0 bases removed from V and 5 bases from J, the gap between germline ends came to 10 bases. CDR1 and CDR2 from the germline V gene are LNHDA and SQIVND (reference sequence). CDR3 in amino acids: CASSIDSRWYGYTF. The DNA for the CDR3 is TGTGCCAGTAGTATAGACTCCAGGTGGTATGGCTACACCTTC.

The rearrangement links TRBV18 to TRBJ1-2; possible D gene TRBD1, 6 bases. The CDR3 contains 15 residues. V shed 3 bases and J shed 4 bases, with 15 bases lying between them. Germline CDR1 is KGHSH and CDR2 is LQKENI. This chain's CDR3 is CASSPMKGELYGYTF. CDR3 DNA: TGTGCCAGCTCACCGATGAAGGGGGAACTCTATGGCTACACCTTC.

Concerning this clone itself: The limits of the CDR3 on the DNA are not certain, so only TCRdb's listed CDR3 is given. This chain uses TRBV21-1 with TRBJ2-2; the table names TRBD2, a call not compared with the DNA. TRBV21-1 is described as a pseudogene. Counting both end residues, the CDR3 totals 16 amino acids. CDR3 loop: CASSNKVAGGTGELFF.

V gene TRBV9 combines with J gene TRBJ2-3; D uncertain. The V end was cut by 3 bases, the J end by 6 bases, with 11 bases between. CDR3 length: 13 residues. Germline V lookup: CDR1 SGDLS, CDR2 YYNGEE. CDR3 residues: CASSAPELDTQYF. CDR3 nucleotide sequence: TGTGCCAGCAGCGCCCCGGAGTTGGATACGCAGTATTTT. Using reference TRBV9 and TRBJ2-3 for the parts outside the CDR3, the full variable domain is DSGVTQTPKHLITATGQRVTLRCSPRSGDLSVYWYQQSLDQGLQFLIQYYNGEERAKGNILERFSAQQFPDLHSELNLSSLELGDSALYFCASSAPELDTQYFGPGTRLTVL.

The V and J genes are TRBV29-1 and TRBJ2-3; 7 bases map to TRBD1. Germline loops: CDR1 SQVTM, CDR2 ANQGSEA. The CDR3 runs to 13 residues. V trimming: 8 bases; J trimming: 1 base; junction bases outside the gene matches: 6. As DNA, the CDR3 is TGCAGCCCCCGGGACAGCCGCACAGATACGCAGTATTTT. Translated: CSPRDSRTDTQYF.

V and J are TRBV14 and TRBJ2-2, with TRBD1 matching over 7 bases. The J segment lost 5 bases and the V segment lost 3 bases, leaving 18 bases of the junction unmatched. Germline V gene data show CDR1 as SGHDN and CDR2 as FVKESK. The CDR3 totals 19 residues. CDR3 coding DNA: TGTGCCAGCAGCCAGGCTACTCCATTGGACAGGACGAGGACCGGGGAGCTGTTTTTT. Its translation: CASSQATPLDRTRTGELFF. Full variable domain (rest looked up from reference TRBV14 and TRBJ2-2): EAGVTQFPSHSVIEKGQTVTLRCDPISGHDNLYWYRRVMGKEIKFLLHFVKESKQDESGMPNNRFLAERTGGTYSTLKVQPAELEDSGVYFCASSQATPLDRTRTGELFFGEGSRLTVL.

V usage is TRBV29-1 and J usage is TRBJ1-2; D unresolved. Trimming pared 2 bases from V and 4 bases from J, leaving 11 bases between. Germline CDR1 reads SQVTM; CDR2 reads ANQGSEA. The CDR3 contains 13 residues. The CDR3 here is CSVESGWAYGYTF. CDR3 DNA sequence: TGCAGCGTTGAAAGCGGATGGGCCTATGGCTACACCTTC.

The gene calls are TRBV28 and TRBJ2-1, with 7 positions matching TRBD1. This CDR3 has 15 amino acids. Germline V gives CDR1 MDHEN, CDR2 SYDVKM. J gave up 5 bases and V 4 bases, and 8 bases lay outside the gene matches. The CDR3 protein is CASSSGQQGHNEQFF. DNA for the CDR3: TGTGCCAGCAGTTCGGGACAGCAGGGCCACAATGAGCAGTTCTTC.

This chain uses TRBV30 with TRBJ1-1; tentatively, D is TRBD1 (6 bases). CDR1 GTSNPN and CDR2 SVGIG come from the germline V gene (reference sequence). V lost 8 bases, J lost 2 bases, and 12 bases lay in between. The length of the CDR3 is 12 residues. CDR3 sequence reads: CARQDSNTEAFF. CDR3 nucleotides: TGTGCCCGTCAGGACAGTAACACTGAAGCTTTCTTT.

This chain uses TRBV18 with TRBJ2-7; 10 bases map to TRBD1. Germline values: CDR1 KGHSH, CDR2 LQKENI. Trimming cost V 3 bases and J 5 bases; bases outside gene matches: 13. This CDR3 contains 17 residues. The CDR3 nucleotides read TGTGCCAGCTCACCCCTCCTACCGGGACAGGGGAGCAACGAGCAGTACTTC. The encoded protein is CASSPLLPGQGSNEQYF.

This chain joins TRBV5-1 and TRBJ2-3; 10 nucleotides agree with TRBD1. The V and J ends lost 4 bases and 1 base, in that order; junction bases with no gene match: 12. The CDR3 has 18 amino acids. CDR1 is SGHRS, CDR2 YFSETQ, per germline. CDR3 nucleotides: TGCGCCAGCAGCCCTGTCCAACCGGGGACAGGGGGCACAGATACGCAGTATTTT. It is translated as CASSPVQPGTGGTDTQYF.

The chain employs TRBV7-9 and TRBJ2-3, with TRBD1 identical over 8 bases. The trim removed 0 bases at V and 6 bases at J, leaving 11 bases unmatched. The CDR3 spans 17 residues. The germline gives CDR1 SEHNR, CDR2 FQNEAQ (reference sequence). This chain's CDR3 is CASSLAWRQGARDTQYF. The CDR3 DNA follows: TGTGCCAGCAGCTTAGCGTGGAGGCAGGGGGCAAGGGATACGCAGTATTTT.

The chain has TRBV28 and TRBJ2-7; TRBD2 agrees at 10 bases. J gave up 2 bases and V 2 bases, and 6 bases lay outside the gene matches. Germline CDR1 and CDR2: MDHEN and SYDVKM. The CDR3 runs 16 residues. The CDR3 sequence is CASSLLAGALPYEQYF. The CDR3 DNA is TGTGCCAGCAGTTTACTAGCGGGAGCCCTCCCCTACGAGCAGTACTTC.

This clone has only one observation. The rearrangement uses TRBV27 and TRBJ1-6; 7 nucleotides agree with TRBD1. Germline assignment: CDR1 MNHEY and CDR2 SMNVEV (reference sequence). Trimming at V came to 5 bases and at J to 9 bases, leaving 10 bases not matched to a gene. The CDR3 runs 15 residues. The CDR3, as DNA: TGTGCCAGCAGTCCTCGACAGGGTCGGGGTTCACCCCTCCACTTT. This encodes CASSPRQGRGSPLHF.

This clone was recorded once. This sequence joins TRBV4-3 and TRBJ2-7; possible D gene TRBD1, 6 bases. The V end was cut by 3 bases, the J end by 2 bases, with 14 bases between. From germline, CDR1 is LGHNA and CDR2 YSLEER. This CDR3 region has 15 residues. As DNA, the CDR3 is TGCGCCAGCAGCCAGGAGTGGACAGACACCTACGAGCAGTACTTC. Translated, it gives CASSQEWTDTYEQYF.

This chain joins TRBV7-2 and TRBJ1-2, with a weak D call TRBD1 (6 bases). The CDR3 loop spans 14 amino acids. The germline V gene encodes CDR1 SGHTA and CDR2 FQGNSA. The V and J ends lost 5 bases and 0 bases respectively, with 10 bases between them. CDR3 sequence reads: CASSNRATNYGYTF. CDR3 nucleotide sequence: TGTGCCAGCAGCAACAGGGCAACTAACTATGGCTACACCTTC.

The V call is TRBV5-1, the J call TRBJ2-3, with D possibly TRBD1 on 6 matching bases. CDR1 and CDR2 from the germline V gene are SGHRS and YFSETQ. The CDR3 length is 14 residues. The V end was cut by 4 bases, the J end by 9 bases, with 18 bases between. The CDR3 loop reads CASSPQGPEGTQYF. The CDR3 DNA follows: TGCGCCAGCAGCCCCCAGGGGCCCGAAGGGACGCAGTATTTT.

V usage is TRBV7-2 and J usage is TRBJ2-2; 7 bases fit TRBD2. With 5 bases clipped from V and 8 bases from J, the junction kept 14 bases outside the gene matches. This CDR3 has 16 amino acids. Germline CDR1 is SGHTA and CDR2 is FQGNSA. The CDR3 loop is CASSPPPGLPGGELFF. The DNA for the CDR3 is TGTGCCAGCAGCCCACCGCCGGGACTACCTGGGGGGGAGCTGTTTTTT.

The chain couples TRBV24-1 to TRBJ2-7; TRBD2 aligns across 8 bases. CDR1 is KGHDR, CDR2 SFDVKD, per germline. The CDR3 covers 16 residues. The V and J ends lost 4 bases and 2 bases, in that order; junction bases with no gene match: 9. For the CDR3, the DNA is TGTGCCACCAGTGACCCTTCGACTAGCGCCCCCTACGAGCAGTACTTC. Translation gives CATSDPSTSAPYEQYF.

The chain is built from TRBV7-6 and TRBJ2-1, with 7 bases matching TRBD1. This CDR3 has 17 amino acids. CDR1 is SGHVS, CDR2 FNYEAQ, per germline. Germline trimming cut 0 bases from V and 6 bases from J; bases unmatched to any gene: 11. CDR3 sequence reads: CASSLAIRQGEGNEQFF. CDR3 sequence (DNA): TGTGCCAGCAGCTTAGCGATCCGTCAGGGGGAAGGCAATGAGCAGTTCTTC.

The J gene is TRBJ2-3, the V gene TRBV7-2; maybe TRBD1 (5 bases). Trimming left V 4 bases short and J 2 bases short, with 13 bases between. The CDR3 spans 15 residues. CDR1 and CDR2 (germline): SGHTA, FQGNSA. CDR3 sequence reads: CASSSQAIATDTQYF. DNA for the CDR3: TGTGCCAGCAGCTCACAGGCCATTGCCACAGATACGCAGTATTTT.

Only a few counts were recorded for this clone. The rearrangement uses TRBV28 and TRBJ2-5; the D is unclear. Germline CDR1 MDHEN, CDR2 SYDVKM. There are 12 residues in the CDR3. The ends were cut back, 5 bases at V and 1 base at J, with 5 bases in the middle. The chain's CDR3 is CASSGGQETQYF. In nucleotides, the CDR3 is TGTGCCAGCAGTGGCGGCCAAGAGACCCAGTACTTC.

The chain couples TRBV9 to TRBJ1-2; TRBD1 might be the D (5 bases). Germline lookup yields CDR1 SGDLS and CDR2 YYNGEE. The V gene lost 4 bases and the J gene lost 4 bases, with 17 bases spanning the gap. The CDR3 has 15 amino acids. CDR3 DNA sequence: TGTGCCAGCAGCCCCCGAAGGGGTCAGGGCTATGGCTACACCTTC. Its protein product is CASSPRRGQGYGYTF.